What follows are 19 T cell receptor beta chains derived from one specimen sequenced in a study of shared clonotypes between healthy human individuals. Using immunoSEQ multiplex PCR, the repertoire was profiled, and TCRdb retains in-frame clones only, with some absent. The repertoire consists of roughly 2.2 million clones, with over 85% occurring once and the leading ten covering about 0.39%. The sequenced sample consisted of naive CD4+ T cells from PBMCs. As to subset: CD45RA+ positively selected. These receptors were taken from a man aged 18 to 35 in good health. Some clones in this sample may be carry-over from other donors' samples.

J is TRBJ2-7 and V is TRBV10-3, with D perhaps TRBD2 (5 bases). The V end lost 11 bases, the J end lost 5 bases, and 19 bases lay between the germline ends. The CDR3 totals 13 residues. CDR1 is ENHRY and CDR2 is SYGVKD in the germline V gene. The CDR3 region is CAFSRGSENEQYF. CDR3 bases: TGTGCCTTTAGTCGGGGTAGCGAGAACGAGCAGTACTTC.

This chain links TRBV6-5 with TRBJ2-5; the match to TRBD2 covers 11 bases. Judging by the DNA end, TRBJ2-7 fits better; the J call may be wrong. There are 15 residues in the CDR3. Per the germline V gene, CDR1 is MNHEY and CDR2 is SVGAGI. The CDR3 loop is CASRLGTSGSYEQYF. The CDR3 DNA reads as TGTGCCAGCAGGCTCGGGACTAGCGGTTCCTACGAGCAGTACTTC.

This sequence joins TRBV5-8 and TRBJ2-3; D call uncertain. The CDR3 length is 13 residues. Germline V gene sequence: CDR1 SGHTS, CDR2 YDEGEE. V shed 0 bases and J shed 2 bases, with 4 bases lying between them. In DNA form, the CDR3 reads TGTGCCAGCAGCTTGGGGTTCACAGATACGCAGTATTTT. The encoded protein is CASSLGFTDTQYF. Complete variable domain (other parts from reference TRBV5-8 and TRBJ2-3): EAGVTQSPTHLIKTRGQQATLRCSPISGHTSVYWYQQALGLGLQFLLWYDEGEERNRGNFPPRFSGRQFPNYSSELNVNALELEDSALYLCASSLGFTDTQYFGPGTRLTVL.

This chain uses TRBV19 with TRBJ1-5; a possible D gene is TRBD1 (5 bases). The CDR3 is made up of 16 amino acids. CDR1 is LNHDA, CDR2 SQIVND, per germline (reference sequence). The ends were cut back, 6 bases at V and 6 bases at J, with 21 bases in the middle. The CDR3 DNA follows: TGTGCCAGTAGCTATCCCCGGACCCCGGGGGGTCAGCCCCAGCATTTT. Its protein is CASSYPRTPGGQPQHF.

The chain links TRBV28 to TRBJ1-2; no clear D. The germline V gene encodes CDR1 MDHEN and CDR2 SYDVKM. This CDR3 is built from 14 residues. V was pared by 3 bases and J by 7 bases, with 15 bases between. In DNA form, the CDR3 reads TGTGCCAGCAGTTTCCCGGGCAATCGGGGTGGCTACACCTTC. As protein: CASSFPGNRGGYTF.

For this clone: Additional DNA sequences in this sample encode the identical CDR3. The CDR3: CASSLWGTGTYEQYF. The DNA of the CDR3 is TGTGCCAGCAGCCTATGGGGGACAGGGACCTACGAGCAGTACTTC. The V call is TRBV28, the J call TRBJ2-7, with 9 bases fitting TRBD1. Per germline, CDR1 MDHEN and CDR2 SYDVKM. The CDR3 is 15 residues long. With 6 bases clipped from V and 2 bases from J, the junction kept 8 bases outside the gene matches.

The gene calls are TRBV6-5 and TRBJ1-2; the D is unclear. The V end was cut by 3 bases, the J end by 6 bases, with 11 bases between. Germline CDR1 is MNHEY and CDR2 is SVGAGI. This CDR3 comprises 13 residues. The CDR3 DNA sequence: TGTGCCAGCAGTTATTATCCGCTGAATGGCTACACCTTC. It yields the protein CASSYYPLNGYTF.

The chain carries TRBV9 and TRBJ2-2, with D unclear. The CDR3 totals 14 residues. Trimming cost V 3 bases and J 4 bases, with 10 bases left between them. Looked up from germline, CDR1 is SGDLS and CDR2 is YYNGEE. The CDR3 here is CASSAVYGTGELFF. CDR3 DNA sequence: TGTGCCAGCAGCGCCGTTTACGGCACCGGGGAGCTGTTTTTT.

The chain couples TRBV25-1 to TRBJ2-5, with D possibly TRBD2 on 6 matching bases. CDR3 size: 15 residues. The germline V and J ends were trimmed by 6 bases and 0 bases, with 14 bases remaining between them. CDR1 is MGHDK, CDR2 SYGVNS, per germline. For the CDR3, the DNA is TGTGCCAGCAGGGACACCCGGGACTACCAAGAGACCCAGTACTTC. This encodes CASRDTRDYQETQYF.

The rearrangement links TRBV9 to TRBJ2-2, with D possibly being TRBD2 (5 bases). Trimming removed 9 bases at V and 5 bases at J, with 17 bases between. The CDR3 contains 14 residues. CDR1 is SGDLS, CDR2 YYNGEE, per germline. Here the CDR3 DNA reads TGTGCCACCGGGGTTGGAGCAGAGACCGGGGAGCTGTTTTTT. Translating it yields CATGVGAETGELFF.

In nucleotides, the CDR3 is TGTGCCAGCAGCCCCTCGGGTGGGGAGCAGTACTTC. Protein sequence: CASSPSGGEQYF. The chain combines TRBV11-3 with TRBJ2-7; D is unresolved. The germline V gene encodes CDR1 SGHNT and CDR2 YENEEA. This CDR3 is built from 12 residues. Trimming cost V 5 bases and J 7 bases, with 12 bases left between them.

This chain joins TRBV5-1 and TRBJ1-4; the match to TRBD1 covers 9 bases. The germline V gene encodes CDR1 SGHRS and CDR2 YFSETQ. With 3 bases clipped from V and 3 bases from J, the junction kept 15 bases outside the gene matches. CDR3 length equals 19 residues. The CDR3: CASSWRGQGSNSSNEKLFF. CDR3 coding DNA: TGCGCCAGCAGCTGGAGGGGACAGGGATCGAATTCGTCTAATGAAAAACTGTTTTTT.

The chain uses TRBV27 and TRBJ2-7, with 8 positions matching TRBD1. The CDR3 length is 15 residues. Germline V gene lookup returns CDR1 MNHEY and CDR2 SMNVEV (reference sequence). The junction had 10 bases not matched to a gene; V was cut back by 5 bases and J by 4 bases. The CDR3: CASSPLGQGAYEQYF. The CDR3 region has the DNA TGTGCCAGCAGTCCCCTCGGGCAGGGGGCGTACGAGCAGTACTTC.

The CDR3 here is CSVNSGSLYEQFF. The CDR3 DNA reads as TGCAGCGTTAATAGCGGGAGTCTCTATGAGCAGTTCTTC. The chain employs TRBV29-1 and TRBJ2-1, with 9 bases matching TRBD2. The germline V gene has CDR1 SQVTM and CDR2 ANQGSEA. The V segment lost 5 bases and the J segment 8 bases; nucleotides outside the gene matches: 7. The CDR3 has 13 residues.

The chain recombines TRBV28 with TRBJ2-7; D is uncertain. With 2 bases removed from V and 0 bases from J, the gap between germline ends came to 11 bases. The length of the CDR3 is 15 residues. Germline V CDR1 and CDR2: MDHEN, SYDVKM. The CDR3 DNA reads TGTGCCAGCAGTTTACCACAGTTTTACTCCTACGAGCAGTACTTC. Residues: CASSLPQFYSYEQYF.

The chain joins TRBV5-1 to TRBJ1-1, with 9 bases lining up with TRBD1. CDR1 is SGHRS, CDR2 YFSETQ, per germline. The V gene end was trimmed by 5 bases and the J gene end by 0 bases; junction bases not matched to a gene: 8. CDR3 length: 16 amino acids. DNA for the CDR3: TGCGCCAGCAGATCCGGGACAGGGACCTTGAACACTGAAGCTTTCTTT. Amino acids: CASRSGTGTLNTEAFF.

The chain couples TRBV19 to TRBJ2-1; no clear D gene. Germline V gene lookup returns CDR1 LNHDA and CDR2 SQIVND (reference sequence). With 3 bases removed from V and 0 bases from J, the gap between germline ends came to 9 bases. CDR3 length: 15 amino acids. This CDR3 reads CASSIPLGSYNEQFF. Written as DNA, the CDR3 is TGTGCCAGTAGTATTCCCCTTGGCTCCTACAATGAGCAGTTCTTC.

This clone was found once. J is TRBJ2-3 and V is TRBV5-1, with 8 bases identical to TRBD1. There are 17 residues in the CDR3. Germline loops: CDR1 SGHRS, CDR2 YFSETQ. V was clipped by 0 bases and J by 4 bases; unmatched bases: 10. For the CDR3, the DNA is TGCGCCAGCAGCTTGGTTCTCGGGACAGGAGTACCAGATACGCAGTATTTT. Residues: CASSLVLGTGVPDTQYF.

This sequence joins TRBV29-1 and TRBJ1-2; the D gene is possibly TRBD1 (5 bases). Germline values: CDR1 SQVTM, CDR2 ANQGSEA. The germline V and J ends were trimmed by 7 bases and 7 bases, with 25 bases remaining between them. CDR3 length: 15 amino acids. The DNA for the CDR3 is TGCAGCGCGGGTTTGGCAGGGAGGTCCTACAGTGGCTACACCTTC. Translating gives CSAGLAGRSYSGYTF.